The next 22 T cell receptor beta chains were all read from a single sample in a study of T cell responses to AZD1222 COVID-19 vaccine. TCRdb's table, derived via immunoSEQ multiplex PCR, lists solely in-frame clones and lacks some. The table lists 95,000 to 110,000 clones, around 90% of them singletons. The material was peripheral blood, obtained on day 0 of AZD1222 vaccination. The receptors stem from an adult in good health.

The V and J genes are TRBV5-4 and TRBJ2-7, with 8 bases fitting TRBD2. V dropped 5 bases and J dropped 3; count of bases not matched to a gene: 7. From germline, CDR1 is SGHNT and CDR2 YYREEE (reference sequence). The CDR3 totals 14 residues. This CDR3 reads CASSSGLAVYEQYF. The CDR3, as DNA: TGTGCCAGCAGTAGTGGACTAGCCGTCTACGAGCAGTACTTC.

J is TRBJ2-1 and V is TRBV4-3, with D unclear. The CDR3 has 13 amino acids. Trimming took off 3 bases at V and 3 bases at J, with 6 bases between the two ends. Germline V gene data show CDR1 as LGHNA and CDR2 as YSLEER. The CDR3 nucleotides are TGCGCCAGCAGCCAGGTCGGCTACAATGAGCAGTTCTTC. Its protein product is CASSQVGYNEQFF.

DNA for the CDR3: TGTGCCAGCAACTCGGGACAGGAGGGCTACGAGCAGTACTTC. Protein: CASNSGQEGYEQYF. The rearrangement uses TRBV5-8 and TRBJ2-7; 8 nucleotides line up with TRBD1. Germline V gene lookup returns CDR1 SGHTS and CDR2 YDEGEE. V dropped 6 bases and J dropped 3; count of bases not matched to a gene: 8. The CDR3 is made up of 14 amino acids.

V usage is TRBV19 and J usage is TRBJ2-1, with 9 positions matching TRBD2. This CDR3 has 16 amino acids. V lost 8 bases and J lost 3; bases outside the gene matches: 11. Germline V CDR1 and CDR2: LNHDA, SQIVND (reference sequence). The DNA for the CDR3 is TGTGCCAGTCGGACTGGGGCTAGCGGGGTCTACAATGAGCAGTTCTTC. This translates into CASRTGASGVYNEQFF. The whole variable domain, remainder taken from reference TRBV19 and TRBJ2-1, is DGGITQSPKYLFRKEGQNVTLSCEQNLNHDAMYWYRQDPGQGLRLIYYSQIVNDFQKGDIAEGYSVSREKKESFPLTVTSAQKNPTAFYLCASRTGASGVYNEQFFGPGTRLTVL.

V is TRBV6-5 and J is TRBJ1-2; weak D call: TRBD1 (5 bases). Germline CDR1 reads MNHEY; CDR2 reads SVGAGI. V dropped 6 bases and J dropped 6 bases, with 11 bases sitting between them. The CDR3 has 12 residues. The CDR3 reads CASRSGGHGYTF. The DNA of the CDR3 is TGTGCCAGCAGGTCCGGGGGACATGGCTACACCTTC.

The chain links TRBV9 to TRBJ2-3; 7 bases are a match to TRBD2. This CDR3 comprises 14 residues. The germline gives CDR1 SGDLS, CDR2 YYNGEE. V lost 3 bases to trimming and J lost 4 bases; unmatched junction nucleotides: 5. The CDR3 nucleotides read TGTGCCAGCAGCGGCTCGGCGGGAGCAGATACGCAGTATTTT. Its translation is CASSGSAGADTQYF.

This clone turned up a few times. A read error may produce the germline difference seen at one junction end. The chain links TRBV5-5 to TRBJ2-5, with 9 bases identical to TRBD2. Germline CDR1 SGHKS, CDR2 YYEKEE (reference sequence). The CDR3 loop spans 17 amino acids. CDR3 sequence (DNA): TGTGCCAGCAGTTTGGGATCCGGGACTAGCTTTGGTGAGACCCAGTACTTC. Its translation: CASSLGSGTSFGETQYF.

The V call is TRBV13, the J call TRBJ2-5; D gene ambiguous. Trimming removed 4 bases from V and 5 bases from J, with 8 bases in between. Germline CDR1 reads PRHDT; CDR2 reads FYEKMQ (reference sequence). The CDR3 loop spans 12 amino acids. CDR3 region: CASSYWRETQYF. CDR3 DNA sequence: TGTGCCAGCAGCTATTGGCGGGAGACCCAGTACTTC.

The gene calls are TRBV3-1 (or the pseudogene TRBV3-2) and TRBJ2-7, with 11 bases lining up with TRBD2. The CDR3 has 19 amino acids. J lost 3 bases, V lost 5 bases, and 18 bases had no gene match. CDR1 and CDR2 from the germline V gene are LGHDT and YNNKEL (reference sequence). The CDR3 DNA reads as TGTGCCAGCAGCTCCCCGCTAGCGGGGGGCGGACGGGGCGGCTACGAGCAGTACTTC. Protein product: CASSSPLAGGGRGGYEQYF.

V usage is TRBV6-2 or TRBV6-3 and J usage is TRBJ1-1; D is unclear. Trimming shortened V by 6 bases and J by 7 bases, and 15 bases separated the two germline ends. CDR1 MNHEY and CDR2 SVGEGT come from the germline V gene. CDR3 length: 13 amino acids. CDR3 DNA: TGTGCCAGCAGCCCCGCACTCTCCCTTGAAGCTTTCTTT. This translates into CASSPALSLEAFF.

J is TRBJ2-1 and V is TRBV19; 11 bases are a match to TRBD2. Germline loops: CDR1 LNHDA, CDR2 SQIVND (reference sequence). With 6 bases clipped from V and 5 bases from J, the junction kept 18 bases outside the gene matches. The CDR3 loop spans 19 amino acids. CDR3 in DNA: TGTGCCAGTAGGAATAGCGGGGGGGCTGGTTTCGCCTGGGACAATGAGCAGTTCTTC. It translates to CASRNSGGAGFAWDNEQFF.

The genes are TRBV2 and TRBJ1-5, with TRBD1 matching 9 bases. V dropped 6 bases and J dropped 4; count of bases not matched to a gene: 7. This CDR3 contains 15 residues. Per germline, CDR1 SNHLY and CDR2 FYNNEI. The CDR3 DNA follows: TGTGCCAGCAGGGACGACAGGGGGGGTAATCAGCCCCAGCATTTT. Translating it yields CASRDDRGGNQPQHF.

The gene calls are TRBV28 and TRBJ2-5; D may be TRBD1 (6 bases). V was pared by 5 bases and J by 6 bases, with 16 bases between. This CDR3 is built from 14 residues. CDR1 is MDHEN and CDR2 is SYDVKM in the germline V gene. The chain's CDR3 is CASSGTPGGKTQYF. The CDR3 coding sequence is TGTGCCAGCAGTGGGACACCCGGTGGGAAGACCCAGTACTTC.

This clone came up a few times. This chain connects TRBV5-1 to TRBJ2-3; TRBD2 matches at 9 bases. Germline assignment: CDR1 SGHRS and CDR2 YFSETQ. Trimming took 4 bases from V and 3 from J; bases not matched to a gene: 6. The CDR3 consists of 15 residues. The CDR3 here is CASSDLAGETDTQYF. The CDR3 DNA reads TGCGCCAGCAGCGACTTAGCGGGGGAGACAGATACGCAGTATTTT.

This chain links TRBV5-6 with TRBJ1-4; D is unclear. The length of the CDR3 is 13 residues. Between the trimmed V and J ends, which lost 3 bases and 8 bases, there was a span of 11 bases. The V gene's germline CDR1 is SGHDT and CDR2 YYEEEE. Written as DNA, the CDR3 is TGTGCCAGCAGCTGGCGGGCGAGGGAAAAACTGTTTTTT. Its protein product is CASSWRAREKLFF.

The rearrangement links TRBV4-1 to TRBJ1-6; 7 bases line up with TRBD1. The CDR3 has 17 residues. The J segment lost 4 bases and the V segment lost 3 bases, leaving 9 bases of the junction unmatched. Germline V gene lookup returns CDR1 MGHRA and CDR2 YSYEKL. CDR3 sequence: CASSHPLQGYYNSPLHF. DNA of the CDR3: TGCGCCAGCAGCCACCCACTACAGGGGTATTATAATTCACCCCTCCACTTT.

V usage is TRBV30 and J usage is TRBJ2-7, with 7 bases that match TRBD2. The V gene's germline CDR1 is GTSNPN and CDR2 SVGIG (reference sequence). CDR3 length: 12 amino acids. V lost 7 bases, J lost 2 bases, and 5 bases stayed unmatched. CDR3 sequence: CASGGGPYEQYF. CDR3 sequence (DNA): TGTGCCTCGGGGGGAGGACCCTACGAGCAGTACTTC.

This clone appeared once. The rearrangement links TRBV3-1 (or the pseudogene TRBV3-2) to TRBJ2-2; no reliable D call. CDR3 length: 14 residues. V gave up 1 base and J gave up 3 bases, with 6 bases separating them. Germline lookup yields CDR1 LGHDT and CDR2 YNNKEL (reference sequence). As DNA, the CDR3 is TGTGCCAGCAGCCAAGCGGTCCACACCGGGGAGCTGTTTTTT. This translates into CASSQAVHTGELFF.

The chain is built from TRBV12-3 or TRBV12-4 and TRBJ1-2, with D unresolved. V was pared by 1 base and J by 4 bases, with 4 bases between. The CDR3 covers 12 residues. CDR3 in amino acids: CASSLVGYGYTF. DNA for the CDR3: TGTGCCAGCAGTTTAGTAGGCTATGGCTACACCTTC.

This chain uses TRBV4-3 with TRBJ2-2, with 7 bases matching TRBD1. This CDR3 region has 17 residues. The germline CDR1 and CDR2 sequences are LGHNA and YSLEER. Trimming cost V 1 base and J 7 bases; bases outside gene matches: 12. CDR3 sequence: CASSQVSGTALSGELFF. The CDR3 bases are TGCGCCAGCAGCCAAGTCTCCGGGACAGCCTTGAGCGGGGAGCTGTTTTTT.

The chain's CDR3 is CASSHPSGDAGELFF. CDR3 nucleotide sequence: TGCGCCAGCAGCCACCCTAGCGGGGATGCCGGGGAGCTGTTTTTT. J is TRBJ2-2 and V is TRBV4-1, with TRBD2 matching 9 bases. The germline gives CDR1 MGHRA, CDR2 YSYEKL. The V gene end was trimmed by 3 bases and the J gene end by 6 bases; junction bases not matched to a gene: 5. The CDR3 is 15 amino acids.

The rearrangement joins TRBV18 to TRBJ1-1; D is undetermined. The CDR3 has 15 amino acids. Per the germline V gene, CDR1 is KGHSH and CDR2 is LQKENI. Trimming stripped 1 base from V and 3 bases from J, with 12 bases between. CDR3 sequence (DNA): TGTGCCAGCTCACCACAGGGTGTGGTCGACACTGAAGCTTTCTTT. It translates to CASSPQGVVDTEAFF. Variable domain in full (rest from reference TRBV18 and TRBJ1-1): NAGVMQNPRHLVRRRGQEARLRCSPMKGHSHVYWYRQLPEEGLKFMVYLQKENIIDESGMPKERFSAEFPKEGPSILRIQQVVRGDSAAYFCASSPQGVVDTEAFFGQGTRLTVV.